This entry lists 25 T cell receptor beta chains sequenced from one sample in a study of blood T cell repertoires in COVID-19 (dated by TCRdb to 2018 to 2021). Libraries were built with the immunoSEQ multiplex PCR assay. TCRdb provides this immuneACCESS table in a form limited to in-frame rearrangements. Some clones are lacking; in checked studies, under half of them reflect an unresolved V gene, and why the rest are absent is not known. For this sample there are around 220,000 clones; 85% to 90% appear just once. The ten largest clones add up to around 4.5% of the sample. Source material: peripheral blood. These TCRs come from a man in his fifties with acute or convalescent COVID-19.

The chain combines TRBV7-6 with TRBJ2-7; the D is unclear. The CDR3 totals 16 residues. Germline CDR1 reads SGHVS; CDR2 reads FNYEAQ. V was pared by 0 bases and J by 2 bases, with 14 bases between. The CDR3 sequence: CASSLALGLSTYEQYF. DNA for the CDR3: TGTGCCAGCAGCTTAGCGCTTGGGCTATCTACCTACGAGCAGTACTTC.

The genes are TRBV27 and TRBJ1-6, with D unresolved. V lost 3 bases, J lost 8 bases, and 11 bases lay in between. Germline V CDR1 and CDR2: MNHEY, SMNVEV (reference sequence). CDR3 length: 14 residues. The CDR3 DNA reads TGTGCCAGCAGTTTTCGGGTCGGCGATTCACCCCTCCACTTT. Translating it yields CASSFRVGDSPLHF.

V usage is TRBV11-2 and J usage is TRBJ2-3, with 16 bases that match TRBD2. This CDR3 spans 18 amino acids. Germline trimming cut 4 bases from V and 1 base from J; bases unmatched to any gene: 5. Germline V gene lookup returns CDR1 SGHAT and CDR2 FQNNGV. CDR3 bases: TGTGCCAGCAGCTGGGGACTAGCGGGGGGGAAACGCACAGATACGCAGTATTTT. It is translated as CASSWGLAGGKRTDTQYF.

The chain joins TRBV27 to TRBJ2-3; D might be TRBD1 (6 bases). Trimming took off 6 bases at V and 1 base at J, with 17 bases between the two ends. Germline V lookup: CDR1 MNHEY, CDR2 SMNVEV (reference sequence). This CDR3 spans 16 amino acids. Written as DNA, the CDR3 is TGTGCCAGCAGCCCCAGGGGTGTTCAGGGCACAGATACGCAGTATTTT. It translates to CASSPRGVQGTDTQYF.

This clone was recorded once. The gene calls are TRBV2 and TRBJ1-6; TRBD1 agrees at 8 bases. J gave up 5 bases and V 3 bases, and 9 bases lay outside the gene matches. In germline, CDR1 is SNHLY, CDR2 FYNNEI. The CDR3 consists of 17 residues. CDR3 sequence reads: CASSDRTGSLHNSPLHF. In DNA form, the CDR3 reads TGTGCCAGCAGTGACCGGACAGGGAGTCTCCATAATTCACCCCTCCACTTT.

The DNA of the CDR3 is TGCAGCGTTTCGACAGCGTTGGAGACCCAGTACTTC. Translated, it gives CSVSTALETQYF. The chain joins TRBV29-1 to TRBJ2-5, with D possibly matching TRBD1 (5 bases). Trimming shortened V by 5 bases and J by 5 bases, and 12 bases separated the two germline ends. Germline V CDR1 and CDR2: SQVTM, ANQGSEA. There are 12 residues in the CDR3.

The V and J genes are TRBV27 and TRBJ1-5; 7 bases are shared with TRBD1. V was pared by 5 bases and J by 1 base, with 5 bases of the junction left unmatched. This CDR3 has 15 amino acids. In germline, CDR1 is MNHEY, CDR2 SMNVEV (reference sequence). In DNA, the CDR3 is TGTGCCAGCAGTAGACAGGGTTTAAGCAATCAGCCCCAGCATTTT. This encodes CASSRQGLSNQPQHF.

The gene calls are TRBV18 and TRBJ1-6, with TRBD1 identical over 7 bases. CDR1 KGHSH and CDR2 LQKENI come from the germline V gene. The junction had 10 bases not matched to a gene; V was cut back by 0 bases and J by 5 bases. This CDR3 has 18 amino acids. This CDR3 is CASSPPTTGTANNSPLHF. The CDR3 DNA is TGTGCCAGCTCACCACCTACTACCGGGACAGCTAATAATTCACCCCTCCACTTT.

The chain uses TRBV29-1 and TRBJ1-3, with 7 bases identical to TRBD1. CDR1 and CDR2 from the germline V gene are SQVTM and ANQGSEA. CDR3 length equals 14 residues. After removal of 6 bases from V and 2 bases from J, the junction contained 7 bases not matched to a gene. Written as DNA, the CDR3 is TGCAGCGTGCTAACCGGGACAGCTGGAAACACCATATATTTT. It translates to CSVLTGTAGNTIYF.

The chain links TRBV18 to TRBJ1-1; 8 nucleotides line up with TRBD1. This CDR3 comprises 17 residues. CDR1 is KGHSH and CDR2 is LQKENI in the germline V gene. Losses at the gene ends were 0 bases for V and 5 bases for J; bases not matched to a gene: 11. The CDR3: CASSPPAGGPGRTEAFF. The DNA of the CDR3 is TGTGCCAGCTCACCACCGGCAGGGGGCCCAGGGAGAACTGAAGCTTTCTTT.

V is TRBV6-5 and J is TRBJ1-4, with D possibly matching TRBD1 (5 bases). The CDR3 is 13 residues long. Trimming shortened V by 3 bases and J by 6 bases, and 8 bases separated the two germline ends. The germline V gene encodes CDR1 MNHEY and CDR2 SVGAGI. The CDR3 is CASSYGADEKLFF. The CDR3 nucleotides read TGTGCCAGCAGTTATGGGGCCGATGAAAAACTGTTTTTT.

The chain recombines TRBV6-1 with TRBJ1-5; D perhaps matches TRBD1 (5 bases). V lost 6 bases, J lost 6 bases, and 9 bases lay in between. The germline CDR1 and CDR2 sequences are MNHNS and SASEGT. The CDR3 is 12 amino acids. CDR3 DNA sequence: TGTGCCAGCAGAGGGGAGGGTCAGCCCCAGCATTTT. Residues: CASRGEGQPQHF.

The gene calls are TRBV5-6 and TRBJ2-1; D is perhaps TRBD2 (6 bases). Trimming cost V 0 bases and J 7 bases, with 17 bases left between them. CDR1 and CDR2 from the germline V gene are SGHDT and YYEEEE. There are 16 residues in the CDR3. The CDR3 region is CASSLVDGFGGNEQFF. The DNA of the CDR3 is TGTGCCAGCAGCTTGGTGGACGGGTTCGGGGGAAATGAGCAGTTCTTC.

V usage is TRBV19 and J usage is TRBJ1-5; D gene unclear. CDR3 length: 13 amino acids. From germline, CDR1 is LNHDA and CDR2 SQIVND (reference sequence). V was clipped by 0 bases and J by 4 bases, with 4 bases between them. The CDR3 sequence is CASSIERNQPQHF. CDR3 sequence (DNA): TGTGCCAGTAGTATAGAGAGGAATCAGCCCCAGCATTTT. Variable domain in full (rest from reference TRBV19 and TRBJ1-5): DGGITQSPKYLFRKEGQNVTLSCEQNLNHDAMYWYRQDPGQGLRLIYYSQIVNDFQKGDIAEGYSVSREKKESFPLTVTSAQKNPTAFYLCASSIERNQPQHFGDGTRLSIL.

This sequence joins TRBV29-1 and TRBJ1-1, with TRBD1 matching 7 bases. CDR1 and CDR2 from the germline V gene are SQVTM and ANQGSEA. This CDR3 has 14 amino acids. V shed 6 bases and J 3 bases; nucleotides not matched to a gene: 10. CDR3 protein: CSVGTPGQHTEAFF. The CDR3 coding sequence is TGCAGCGTGGGCACACCGGGACAGCACACTGAAGCTTTCTTT.

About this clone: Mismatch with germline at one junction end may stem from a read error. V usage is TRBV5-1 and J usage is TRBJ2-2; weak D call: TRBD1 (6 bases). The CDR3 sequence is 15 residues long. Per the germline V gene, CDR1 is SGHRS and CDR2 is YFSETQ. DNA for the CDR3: TGCGCCAGCAGCCCATCAACAGGGAACGCCGGGGAGCTGTTTTTT. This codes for CASSPSTGNAGELFF. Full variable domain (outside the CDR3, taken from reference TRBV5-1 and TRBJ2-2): KAGVTQTPRYLIKTRGQQVTLSCSPISGHRSVSWYQQTPGQGLQFLFEYFSETQRNKGNFPGRFSGRQFSNSRSEMNVSTLELGDSALYLCASSPSTGNAGELFFGEGSRLTVL.

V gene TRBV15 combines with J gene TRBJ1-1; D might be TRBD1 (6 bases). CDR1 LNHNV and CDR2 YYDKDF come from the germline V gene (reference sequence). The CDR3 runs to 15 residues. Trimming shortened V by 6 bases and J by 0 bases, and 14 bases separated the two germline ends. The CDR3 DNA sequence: TGTGCCACCAGGGTGGGCGGACAGTTGAACACTGAAGCTTTCTTT. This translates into CATRVGGQLNTEAFF. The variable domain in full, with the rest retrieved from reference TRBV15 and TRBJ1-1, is DAMVIQNPRYQVTQFGKPVTLSCSQTLNHNVMYWYQQKSSQAPKLLFHYYDKDFNNEADTPDNFQSRRPNTSFCFLDIRSPGLGDTAMYLCATRVGGQLNTEAFFGQGTRLTVV.

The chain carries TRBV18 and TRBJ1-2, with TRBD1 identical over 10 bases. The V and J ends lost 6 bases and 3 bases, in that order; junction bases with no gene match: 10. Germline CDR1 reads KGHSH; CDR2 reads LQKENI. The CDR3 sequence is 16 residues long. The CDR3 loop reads CASSPLTTGGYYGYTF. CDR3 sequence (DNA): TGTGCCAGCTCCCCCCTGACGACAGGGGGCTACTATGGCTACACCTTC.

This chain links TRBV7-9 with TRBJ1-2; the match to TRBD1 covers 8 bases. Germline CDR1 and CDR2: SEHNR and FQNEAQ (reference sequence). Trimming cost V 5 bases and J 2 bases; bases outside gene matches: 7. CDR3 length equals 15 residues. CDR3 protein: CASSGRDRLNYGYTF. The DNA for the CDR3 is TGTGCCAGCAGCGGCCGGGACAGGCTCAACTATGGCTACACCTTC.

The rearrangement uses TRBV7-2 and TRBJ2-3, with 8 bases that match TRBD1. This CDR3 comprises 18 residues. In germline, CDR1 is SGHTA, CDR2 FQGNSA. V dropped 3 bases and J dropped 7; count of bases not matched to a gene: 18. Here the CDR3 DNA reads TGTGCCAGCAGCTTTCACGGGGTCATGGGGACAGGCAGATATACGCAGTATTTT. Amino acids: CASSFHGVMGTGRYTQYF.

Written as DNA, the CDR3 is TGTGCCAGCTCACCCCCAAGGGGGACAGACTACAATGAGCAGTTCTTC. Protein: CASSPPRGTDYNEQFF. V usage is TRBV18 and J usage is TRBJ2-1; 7 bases line up with TRBD1. Trimming at V came to 3 bases and at J to 3 bases, leaving 8 bases not matched to a gene. In germline, CDR1 is KGHSH, CDR2 LQKENI. The CDR3 has 16 residues.

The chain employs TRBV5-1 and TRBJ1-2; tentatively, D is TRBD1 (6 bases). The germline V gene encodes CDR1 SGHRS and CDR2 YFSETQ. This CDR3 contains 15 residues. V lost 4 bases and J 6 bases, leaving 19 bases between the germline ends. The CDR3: CASSVPGWGRDGYTF. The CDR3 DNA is TGCGCCAGCAGCGTACCGGGATGGGGGCGAGATGGCTACACCTTC.

The CDR3 DNA follows: TGCGCCAGCAGCCAAGATAGAGGGTCGGTTGAAAAACTGTTTTTT. Its translation is CASSQDRGSVEKLFF. The V call is TRBV4-1, the J call TRBJ1-4; D gene ambiguous. The germline V gene has CDR1 MGHRA and CDR2 YSYEKL. Trimming took 0 bases from V and 7 from J, leaving 12 bases between them. The CDR3 sequence is 15 residues long.

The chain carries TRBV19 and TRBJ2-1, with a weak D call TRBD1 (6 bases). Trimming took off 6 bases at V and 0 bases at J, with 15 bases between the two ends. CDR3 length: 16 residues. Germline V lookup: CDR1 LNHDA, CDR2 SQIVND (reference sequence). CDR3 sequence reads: CASSLQGLSSYNEQFF. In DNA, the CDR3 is TGTGCCAGTAGCCTCCAGGGGCTGAGCTCCTACAATGAGCAGTTCTTC.

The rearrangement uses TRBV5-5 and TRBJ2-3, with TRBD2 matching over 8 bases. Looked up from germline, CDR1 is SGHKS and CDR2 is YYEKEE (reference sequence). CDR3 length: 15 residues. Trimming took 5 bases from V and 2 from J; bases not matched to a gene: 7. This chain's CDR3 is CASRNIAGNTDTQYF. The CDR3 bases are TGTGCCAGCAGAAATATAGCGGGGAACACAGATACGCAGTATTTT.